The 21 T cell receptor beta chains below all came from one sample that was sequenced in a study of blood T cells in healthy people across ages. A second roughly 7 to 12 cycle PCR used barcoded and J-beta primers. TCRdb re-called the 5' RACE reads with MiXCR, one entry per CDR3 protein. The data hold about a million distinct CDR3 sequences, with 48% observed a single time. Source material: blood. All receptors come from a man aged 30 to 39 in good health.

This clonotype was observed a few times. The chain is built from TRBV11-3 and TRBJ1-1, with 7 bases fitting TRBD1. Trimming removed 8 bases from V and 2 bases from J; junction bases left unmatched: 5. Per the germline V gene, CDR1 is SGHNT and CDR2 is YENEEA. This CDR3 has 13 residues. CDR3 DNA: TGTGCCAGCTCGACAGGGCTCAACACTGAAGCTTTCTTT. Protein sequence: CASSTGLNTEAFF.

The chain couples TRBV7-2 to TRBJ2-5; possible D gene TRBD1, 5 bases. Between the trimmed V and J ends, which lost 3 bases and 11 bases, there was a span of 13 bases. In germline, CDR1 is SGHTA, CDR2 FQGNSA. The CDR3 covers 12 residues. CDR3 sequence (DNA): TGTGCCAGCAGCTTCCCGACAGAAGAGCAGTACTTC. Translating gives CASSFPTEEQYF.

The rearrangement links TRBV7-9 to TRBJ2-7; D perhaps matches TRBD2 (5 bases). V shed 5 bases and J shed 6 bases, with 8 bases lying between them. Germline CDR1 and CDR2: SEHNR and FQNEAQ (reference sequence). This CDR3 has 11 amino acids. The CDR3 sequence is CASSNGIEQYF. The CDR3 nucleotides read TGTGCCAGCAGCAACGGGATCGAGCAGTACTTC. Variable domain in full (rest from reference TRBV7-9 and TRBJ2-7): DTGVSQNPRHKITKRGQNVTFRCDPISEHNRLYWYRQTLGQGPEFLTYFQNEAQLEKSRLLSDRFSAERPKGSFSTLEIQRTEQGDSAMYLCASSNGIEQYFGPGTRLTVT.

The rearrangement links TRBV4-2 to TRBJ2-5; D could derive from TRBD1 or TRBD2 (5 bases each). This CDR3 comprises 15 residues. V gave up 4 bases and J gave up 5 bases, with 17 bases separating them. CDR1 and CDR2 from the germline V gene are LGHNA and YNFKEQ. DNA for the CDR3: TGTGCCAGCAGCCCGGGACCTCCCAAAGTGGAGACCCAGTACTTC. It codes for CASSPGPPKVETQYF.

The V call is TRBV28, the J call TRBJ2-5, with D perhaps given as TRBD1 or TRBD2 (7 bases each). The CDR3 is 19 amino acids. Germline V CDR1 and CDR2: MDHEN, SYDVKM. Trimming shortened V by 6 bases and J by 4 bases, and 30 bases separated the two germline ends. CDR3 residues: CASSSYPGWEGASGETQYF. The CDR3 nucleotides read TGTGCCAGCAGCTCCTACCCCGGATGGGAGGGGGCATCGGGAGAGACCCAGTACTTC.

The V and J genes are TRBV20-1 and TRBJ2-7; 14 bases align to TRBD2. The CDR3 spans 15 residues. Losses at the gene ends were 0 bases for V and 9 bases for J; bases not matched to a gene: 7. Germline lookup yields CDR1 DFQATT and CDR2 SNEGSKA (reference sequence). The DNA for the CDR3 is TGCAGTGCTAGAGATTGGACTAGCGGGGGGTCGGGGCAGTACTTC. Its protein product is CSARDWTSGGSGQYF.

V is TRBV27 and J is TRBJ1-1, with a weak D call TRBD1 (6 bases). The CDR3 contains 15 residues. The germline CDR1 and CDR2 sequences are MNHEY and SMNVEV (reference sequence). V was shortened by 2 bases and J by 6 bases, with 16 bases between the two germline ends. The CDR3, as DNA: TGTGCCAGCAGTTTAAGAGTGGCCGGGGGCTCTGAAGCTTTCTTT. This codes for CASSLRVAGGSEAFF.

This clonotype was detected only once. The chain has TRBV20-1 and TRBJ1-1; D not resolved. Germline loops: CDR1 DFQATT, CDR2 SNEGSKA (reference sequence). The ends were cut back, 5 bases at V and 1 base at J, with 11 bases in the middle. The CDR3 spans 13 residues. Written as DNA, the CDR3 is TGCAGTGCTGGTCCCCTCTGGAACACTGAAGCTTTCTTT. It codes for CSAGPLWNTEAFF.

The table lists this clonotype with a few counts. The genes are TRBV6-4 and TRBJ2-1, with TRBD1 matching 7 bases. Germline V gives CDR1 MRHNA, CDR2 SNTAGT. The trim removed 5 bases at V and 0 bases at J, leaving 7 bases unmatched. This CDR3 is built from 16 residues. The DNA of the CDR3 is TGTGCCAGCAGTCCCGCGACAGGGAGCTCCTACAATGAGCAGTTCTTC. Protein product: CASSPATGSSYNEQFF.

V is TRBV29-1 and J is TRBJ2-7, with 8 bases matching TRBD1. CDR3 length: 14 amino acids. Germline V gene lookup returns CDR1 SQVTM and CDR2 ANQGSEA. V was clipped by 6 bases and J by 5 bases; unmatched bases: 12. CDR3 in amino acids: CSVKDRAGNNEQYF. CDR3 sequence (DNA): TGCAGCGTCAAGGACAGGGCAGGTAACAACGAGCAGTACTTC.

This chain connects TRBV29-1 to TRBJ2-1, with a weak D call TRBD2 (5 bases). The CDR3 totals 16 residues. The germline V gene has CDR1 SQVTM and CDR2 ANQGSEA. V gave up 4 bases and J gave up 0 bases, with 16 bases separating them. The CDR3 sequence is CSVVPIAHSSYNEQFF. As DNA, the CDR3 is TGCAGCGTTGTCCCCATAGCGCACAGCTCCTACAATGAGCAGTTCTTC.

The chain recombines TRBV12-3 or TRBV12-4 with TRBJ1-1; the D gene is possibly TRBD1 (5 bases). This CDR3 region has 14 residues. With 5 bases removed from V and 5 bases from J, the gap between germline ends came to 15 bases. CDR3 nucleotide sequence: TGTGCCAGCAGTCCCCTCCGGACAATTACTGAAGCTTTCTTT. The encoded protein is CASSPLRTITEAFF.

This clonotype was detected only a few times. The genes are TRBV6-2 or TRBV6-3 and TRBJ2-5, with TRBD2 matching 13 bases. Germline trimming cut 5 bases from V and 11 bases from J; bases unmatched to any gene: 14. CDR3 length equals 16 residues. CDR1 and CDR2 (germline): MNHEY, SVGEGT. CDR3 nucleotide sequence: TGTGCCAGCAGTCGCCTGGGGACTAGCGGGGTCAATGAGCAGTACTTC. Its protein product is CASSRLGTSGVNEQYF.

This clonotype was observed a handful of times. The rearrangement uses TRBV2 and TRBJ1-2; D not certain. CDR1 SNHLY and CDR2 FYNNEI come from the germline V gene. V lost 2 bases to trimming and J lost 4 bases, with 2 bases between them. CDR3 length: 11 residues. This chain's CDR3 is CASSEIYGYTF. For the CDR3, the DNA is TGTGCCAGCAGTGAAATCTATGGCTACACCTTC.

DNA for the CDR3: TGTGCCAGCAGTGGCACCCCGGGACTAGCGGGGTTCCCAGAGACCCAGTACTTC. This codes for CASSGTPGLAGFPETQYF. This rearrangement joins TRBV6-1 to TRBJ2-5, with 13 bases that match TRBD2. V lost 4 bases and J lost 4; bases outside the gene matches: 12. CDR3 length equals 18 residues. Germline CDR1 reads MNHNS; CDR2 reads SASEGT.

V usage is TRBV30 and J usage is TRBJ1-4; D call uncertain. From germline, CDR1 is GTSNPN and CDR2 SVGIG (reference sequence). Trimming took 1 base from V and 3 from J, leaving 6 bases between them. The CDR3 runs 13 residues. The CDR3 DNA reads as TGTGCCTGGAGTGCGTGGTCTAATGAAAAACTGTTTTTT. This sequence encodes CAWSAWSNEKLFF.

V and J are TRBV20-1 and TRBJ1-5; unclear D gene. Trimming cost V 1 base and J 5 bases, with 18 bases left between them. The CDR3 is 16 amino acids. CDR1 is DFQATT and CDR2 is SNEGSKA in the germline V gene (reference sequence). The CDR3 loop is CSARADRGRTDQPQHF. As DNA, the CDR3 is TGCAGTGCTAGAGCCGATCGCGGCAGAACTGATCAGCCCCAGCATTTT.

The chain has TRBV5-6 and TRBJ1-2, with no clear D. Deletions cut 1 base from V and 4 bases from J, with 17 bases between. This CDR3 spans 16 amino acids. Per the germline V gene, CDR1 is SGHDT and CDR2 is YYEEEE. CDR3 residues: CASSLFAGTTGYGYTF. The CDR3 nucleotides read TGTGCCAGCAGCTTGTTTGCGGGAACCACCGGCTATGGCTACACCTTC.

The chain links TRBV3-1 to TRBJ2-7; the match to TRBD2 covers 11 bases. Germline V gene data show CDR1 as LGHDT and CDR2 as YNNKEL (reference sequence). CDR3 length equals 17 residues. With V trimmed by 0 bases and J by 6 bases, 10 bases remained unmatched. CDR3 DNA sequence: TGTGCCAGCAGCCAAGAAACGATAGCGGGAGGGCCGCCCGAGCAGTACTTC. Its protein product is CASSQETIAGGPPEQYF.

This clonotype has only a few counts. The chain combines TRBV12-3 or TRBV12-4 with TRBJ2-3; TRBD1 aligns across 11 bases. The CDR3 extends over 17 amino acids. Unmatched junction bases numbered 13, after V lost 5 bases and J lost 6 bases. The CDR3 DNA reads as TGTGCCAGCAGTCTCCGGGGGACAGGGGGGTTTCGCGATACGCAGTATTTT. This encodes CASSLRGTGGFRDTQYF.

This clonotype was seen just once. This chain links TRBV28 with TRBJ2-7; the D gene is possibly TRBD1 (6 bases). CDR3 length: 10 amino acids. Trimming shortened V by 10 bases and J by 4 bases, and 8 bases separated the two germline ends. Germline V CDR1 and CDR2: MDHEN, SYDVKM. CDR3 loop: CATTGYEQYF. The CDR3 DNA reads TGTGCCACCACAGGGTACGAGCAGTACTTC.